The 14 T cell receptor beta chains below all came from one sample that was sequenced in a study of blood T cell repertoires in COVID-19. Repertoires were generated with immunoSEQ multiplex PCR, while TCRdb's copy carries only in-frame clones and drops some. Of over 120,000 clones in the sample, approximately 80% were seen once. Sequencing was carried out using peripheral blood. Source of these receptors: a man in his 60s with active or convalescent COVID-19.

The gene calls are TRBV10-2 and TRBJ1-5; D is perhaps TRBD1 (5 bases). This CDR3 contains 14 residues. Deletions cut 0 bases from V and 6 bases from J, with 9 bases between. Germline V gene sequence: CDR1 WSHSY, CDR2 SAAADI. The CDR3 sequence: CASSESGGGQPQHF. In nucleotides, the CDR3 is TGCGCCAGCAGTGAGTCGGGGGGAGGTCAGCCCCAGCATTTT.

The chain links TRBV7-2 to TRBJ2-2; the match to TRBD2 covers 10 bases. Germline loops: CDR1 SGHTA, CDR2 FQGNSA. This CDR3 region has 19 residues. The J segment lost 4 bases and the V segment lost 1 base, leaving 12 bases of the junction unmatched. CDR3 residues: CASSLVGASGRLPTGELFF. CDR3 in DNA: TGTGCCAGCAGCTTAGTTGGAGCTAGCGGGAGACTCCCCACCGGGGAGCTGTTTTTT.

This clone was recorded a few times. A read error may account for a junction end that differs from germline. This chain links TRBV7-7 with TRBJ2-1, with TRBD2 matching over 10 bases. The CDR3 is 16 amino acids. Germline V gene data show CDR1 as SSHAT and CDR2 as FNYEAQ (reference sequence). CDR3 DNA sequence: TGTGCTAGCAGCCCCGAAGCGGGGGGGTCCTACAATGAGCAGTTCTTC. Its translation: CASSPEAGGSYNEQFF.

This chain connects TRBV11-3 to TRBJ2-1; perhaps TRBD1 as D (5 bases). CDR3 size: 15 residues. The germline V and J ends were trimmed by 1 base and 5 bases, with 12 bases remaining between them. Germline assignment: CDR1 SGHNT and CDR2 YENEEA. CDR3 amino acids: CASSLGNDRDNEQFF. CDR3 nucleotides: TGTGCCAGCAGCTTAGGCAACGACAGAGACAATGAGCAGTTCTTC.

The rearrangement joins TRBV18 to TRBJ1-6, with no clear D. Trimming stripped 0 bases from V and 7 bases from J, with 10 bases between. The length of the CDR3 is 15 residues. CDR1 and CDR2 from the germline V gene are KGHSH and LQKENI. This CDR3 is CASSPPGQANSPLHF. CDR3 DNA: TGTGCCAGCTCACCACCGGGCCAGGCAAATTCACCCCTCCACTTT.

This clone appeared a few times. This chain links TRBV14 with TRBJ2-5, with 7 bases lining up with TRBD1. The germline V gene has CDR1 SGHDN and CDR2 FVKESK. There are 16 residues in the CDR3. V shed 0 bases, J shed 5 bases, and the junction held 9 bases outside the gene matches. The CDR3 DNA is TGTGCCAGCAGCCAAGAATCTGTAGGGGGCAGGGAGACCCAGTACTTC. It encodes CASSQESVGGRETQYF.

The J gene is TRBJ1-3, the V gene TRBV5-1, with a weak D call TRBD1 (6 bases). Germline lookup yields CDR1 SGHRS and CDR2 YFSETQ. V lost 5 bases, J lost 3 bases, and 12 bases lay in between. The CDR3 consists of 14 residues. The DNA of the CDR3 is TGCGCCAGCAGGGGAGGGGGGAATGGAAACACCATATATTTT. Translated, it gives CASRGGGNGNTIYF.

The chain couples TRBV5-6 to TRBJ1-6; TRBD1 agrees at 7 bases. The CDR3 is 17 residues long. Germline assignment: CDR1 SGHDT and CDR2 YYEEEE. The J segment lost 4 bases and the V segment lost 0 bases, leaving 7 bases of the junction unmatched. In nucleotides, the CDR3 is TGTGCCAGCAGCTTGGCCGGGGGACAGCCTTATAATTCACCCCTCCACTTT. Protein sequence: CASSLAGGQPYNSPLHF.

The genes are TRBV4-2 and TRBJ2-7, with 14 positions matching TRBD2. This CDR3 contains 15 residues. Trimming took 5 bases from V and 3 from J; bases not matched to a gene: 3. Germline assignment: CDR1 LGHNA and CDR2 YNFKEQ. CDR3 sequence: CASSYGTSGGYEQYF. CDR3 DNA: TGTGCCAGCAGCTATGGGACTAGCGGGGGCTACGAGCAGTACTTC.

This clone was seen just once. This CDR3 is CASSLGTGGMDEQFF. In DNA form, the CDR3 reads TGTGCCAGCAGCTTAGGAACAGGGGGGATGGATGAGCAGTTCTTC. The J gene is TRBJ2-1, the V gene TRBV7-9, with TRBD1 matching over 8 bases. J lost 8 bases, V lost 1 base, and 7 bases had no gene match. The CDR3 totals 15 residues. CDR1 is SEHNR, CDR2 FQNEAQ, per germline (reference sequence). The variable domain in full, completed from reference TRBV7-9 and TRBJ2-1, reads DTGVSQNPRHKITKRGQNVTFRCDPISEHNRLYWYRQTLGQGPEFLTYFQNEAQLEKSRLLSDRFSAERPKGSFSTLEIQRTEQGDSAMYLCASSLGTGGMDEQFFGPGTRLTVL.

This clone was observed once. The chain is built from TRBV19 and TRBJ1-1; maybe TRBD1 (6 bases). The V gene lost 2 bases and the J gene lost 5 bases, with 15 bases spanning the gap. The germline V gene has CDR1 LNHDA and CDR2 SQIVND (reference sequence). The CDR3 has 15 amino acids. The CDR3 nucleotides read TGTGCCAGTAGTATACCACCCGCAGGGGTTACTGAAGCTTTCTTT. This encodes CASSIPPAGVTEAFF.

The chain carries TRBV27 and TRBJ2-2, with 10 nucleotides matching TRBD1. J gave up 7 bases and V 6 bases, and 8 bases lay outside the gene matches. Germline-derived CDR1 and CDR2 are MNHEY and SMNVEV (reference sequence). CDR3 length equals 15 residues. CDR3 amino acids: CASSLRQGASGELFF. The DNA of the CDR3 is TGTGCCAGCAGCCTGAGACAGGGGGCCAGCGGGGAGCTGTTTTTT.

The chain carries TRBV5-3 and TRBJ2-1, with TRBD1 identical over 10 bases. TRBV5-3 is sorted into the ORF group, with uncertain function. The CDR3 runs 18 residues. V trimming: 4 bases; J trimming: 0 bases; junction bases outside the gene matches: 10. The CDR3 DNA reads TGTGCCAGAAGCGTCCGGGACAGGGGCGAAAGCTCCTACAATGAGCAGTTCTTC. It encodes CARSVRDRGESSYNEQFF.

This clone was seen a handful of times. This chain joins TRBV7-8 and TRBJ1-5; D gene ambiguous. The CDR3 sequence is 14 residues long. V gave up 0 bases and J gave up 4 bases, with 7 bases separating them. Germline V gene sequence: CDR1 SGHVS, CDR2 FQNEAQ. The CDR3 sequence is CASSLASLNQPQHF. In DNA, the CDR3 is TGTGCCAGCAGCTTAGCGAGCTTAAATCAGCCCCAGCATTTT.